The 16 T cell receptor beta chains reported below all come from one sample, sequenced in a study of OX40 agonist ivuxolimab in advanced cancers. Libraries were prepared by immunoSEQ multiplex PCR; TCRdb keeps only in-frame clonotypes and omits some of them. The data show some 33,000 clones, with 89% seen just once and 36% held by the top ten. The source material was CD4+ or CD8+ T cells sorted from blood, sampled in a trial of the OX40 agonist ivuxolimab. All receptors come from an adult with an advanced solid tumor such as melanoma, head and neck, liver or kidney cancer.

This chain connects TRBV19 to TRBJ2-7, with 14 bases that match TRBD2. Trimming took 4 bases from V and 5 from J; bases not matched to a gene: 4. CDR3 length: 15 amino acids. Germline CDR1 LNHDA, CDR2 SQIVND (reference sequence). The CDR3 DNA sequence: TGTGCCAGTAGTAACGTGGGACTAGCGGGAGACGAGCAGTACTTC. This encodes CASSNVGLAGDEQYF.

The rearrangement joins TRBV5-4 to TRBJ1-5; D is possibly TRBD1 (5 bases). Trimming shortened V by 0 bases and J by 4 bases, and 8 bases separated the two germline ends. Per the germline V gene, CDR1 is SGHNT and CDR2 is YYREEE (reference sequence). This CDR3 region has 14 residues. The chain's CDR3 is CASSLEGDNQPQHF. The CDR3 DNA reads as TGTGCCAGCAGCTTGGAAGGGGATAATCAGCCCCAGCATTTT. The full variable domain, its missing parts supplied by reference TRBV5-4 and TRBJ1-5, is ETGVTQSPTHLIKTRGQQVTLRCSSQSGHNTVSWYQQALGQGPQFIFQYYREEENGRGNFPPRFSGLQFPNYSSELNVNALELDDSALYLCASSLEGDNQPQHFGDGTRLSIL.

The V gene is TRBV5-5, the J gene TRBJ2-1; TRBD2 is a possible D gene (5 bases). CDR1 and CDR2 (germline): SGHKS, YYEKEE (reference sequence). The CDR3 loop spans 12 amino acids. V shed 4 bases and J shed 9 bases, with 11 bases lying between them. The CDR3 region is CASSGLGVEQFF. Written as DNA, the CDR3 is TGTGCCAGCAGCGGGTTGGGAGTTGAGCAGTTCTTC.

This chain connects TRBV15 to TRBJ1-5; 8 bases match TRBD1. J was trimmed by 7 bases and V by 2 bases; bases with no gene match: 1. CDR3 size: 13 residues. Germline values: CDR1 LNHNV, CDR2 YYDKDF (reference sequence). CDR3 loop: CATSRQGAQPQHF. The CDR3 region has the DNA TGTGCCACCAGCAGACAGGGGGCGCAGCCCCAGCATTTT.

This rearrangement joins TRBV15 to TRBJ1-4; D gene unclear. Between the trimmed V and J ends, which lost 2 bases and 6 bases, there was a span of 10 bases. Germline V gene data show CDR1 as LNHNV and CDR2 as YYDKDF (reference sequence). There are 14 residues in the CDR3. CDR3 region: CATSRQNPYEKLFF. The CDR3 DNA sequence: TGTGCCACCAGCAGACAGAACCCTTATGAAAAACTGTTTTTT.

This chain uses TRBV5-4 with TRBJ2-7; 10 bases line up with TRBD2. J gave up 5 bases and V 2 bases, and 7 bases lay outside the gene matches. This CDR3 is 15 amino acids long. Germline CDR1 reads SGHNT; CDR2 reads YYREEE (reference sequence). The CDR3 protein is CASSFGLAGAHEQYF. CDR3 DNA sequence: TGTGCCAGCAGCTTTGGGCTAGCGGGAGCCCACGAGCAGTACTTC.

The V and J genes are TRBV6-5 and TRBJ2-1, with D possibly being TRBD2 (6 bases). CDR3 length equals 15 residues. Germline CDR1 MNHEY, CDR2 SVGAGI. CDR3 residues: CASGGGSGSYNEQFF. CDR3 coding DNA: TGTGCTTCCGGCGGAGGGAGCGGATCCTACAATGAGCAGTTCTTC.

The chain recombines TRBV11-2 with TRBJ2-7, with 9 bases that match TRBD2. Per germline, CDR1 SGHAT and CDR2 FQNNGV. CDR3 length equals 15 residues. J gave up 2 bases and V 5 bases, and 7 bases lay outside the gene matches. CDR3 sequence: CASSPSGRPTYEQYF. The DNA of the CDR3 is TGTGCCAGCAGCCCCAGCGGGAGGCCTACCTACGAGCAGTACTTC. Together with reference TRBV11-2 and TRBJ2-7, the CDR3 gives the full variable domain: EAGVAQSPRYKIIEKRQSVAFWCNPISGHATLYWYQQILGQGPKLLIQFQNNGVVDDSQLPKDRFSAERLKGVDSTLKIQPAKLEDSAVYLCASSPSGRPTYEQYFGPGTRLTVT.

The gene calls are TRBV5-1 and TRBJ2-1; D gene unclear. There are 14 residues in the CDR3. The germline V gene has CDR1 SGHRS and CDR2 YFSETQ. The germline V and J ends were trimmed by 6 bases and 3 bases, with 13 bases remaining between them. In DNA, the CDR3 is TGCGCCAGCACCCCGGATGGGAACTACAATGAGCAGTTCTTC. Translating it yields CASTPDGNYNEQFF.

The rearrangement joins TRBV4-2 to TRBJ1-5; possible D gene TRBD1, 6 bases. Looked up from germline, CDR1 is LGHNA and CDR2 is YNFKEQ. The CDR3 is made up of 19 amino acids. V lost 0 bases, J lost 0 bases, and 18 bases lay in between. CDR3 nucleotide sequence: TGTGCCAGCAGCCAAGATGGTTTAGAGGGACACTATAGCAATCAGCCCCAGCATTTT. Its translation is CASSQDGLEGHYSNQPQHF.

The chain couples TRBV11-2 to TRBJ2-1; 7 nucleotides align to TRBD2. Germline-derived CDR1 and CDR2 are SGHAT and FQNNGV. V dropped 1 base and J dropped 6; count of bases not matched to a gene: 9. CDR3 length equals 16 residues. The CDR3 coding sequence is TGTGCCAGCAGCTTAGTTGAGACTAGCTCCCTCAATGAGCAGTTCTTC. This gives the protein CASSLVETSSLNEQFF. Full variable domain (remainder filled in from reference TRBV11-2 and TRBJ2-1): EAGVAQSPRYKIIEKRQSVAFWCNPISGHATLYWYQQILGQGPKLLIQFQNNGVVDDSQLPKDRFSAERLKGVDSTLKIQPAKLEDSAVYLCASSLVETSSLNEQFFGPGTRLTVL.

For the CDR3, the DNA is TGTGCCAGCAGTTTCGGGACGGATAGCAATCAGCCCCAGCATTTT. This translates into CASSFGTDSNQPQHF. The chain uses TRBV28 and TRBJ1-5, with D tentatively TRBD1 (5 bases). Germline V lookup: CDR1 MDHEN, CDR2 SYDVKM. Trimming pared 3 bases from V and 0 bases from J, leaving 9 bases between. The CDR3 contains 15 residues.

The chain has TRBV27 and TRBJ1-4, with TRBD1 as a possible D gene (5 bases). CDR1 MNHEY and CDR2 SMNVEV come from the germline V gene (reference sequence). The CDR3 is made up of 15 amino acids. Deletions cut 3 bases from V and 0 bases from J, with 8 bases between. CDR3 amino acids: CASSFVRATNEKLFF. CDR3 DNA sequence: TGTGCCAGCAGTTTTGTCAGGGCAACTAATGAAAAACTGTTTTTT.

This chain links TRBV11-3 with TRBJ1-1; weak D call: TRBD1 (6 bases). Germline V gene sequence: CDR1 SGHNT, CDR2 YENEEA. V was shortened by 1 base and J by 3 bases, with 12 bases between the two germline ends. The CDR3 contains 15 residues. The CDR3 nucleotides read TGTGCCAGCAGCTTAGGGGCAGGGGAGGACACTGAAGCTTTCTTT. It yields the protein CASSLGAGEDTEAFF.

This clone turned up a few times. The gene calls are TRBV27 and TRBJ1-5; tentative D call: TRBD1 (6 bases). Trimming left V 10 bases short and J 3 bases short, with 10 bases between. Per the germline V gene, CDR1 is MNHEY and CDR2 is SMNVEV (reference sequence). The CDR3 runs to 12 residues. CDR3 nucleotides: TGTGCCACCGGACAGATCAATCAGCCCCAGCATTTT. Protein: CATGQINQPQHF.

The rearrangement uses TRBV5-1 and TRBJ1-1, with D maybe TRBD1 (5 bases). The CDR3 extends over 14 amino acids. Germline-derived CDR1 and CDR2 are SGHRS and YFSETQ. Trimming cost V 4 bases and J 4 bases, with 14 bases left between them. The CDR3 spells CASSLTGTSTEAFF. The CDR3 coding sequence is TGCGCCAGCAGCCTTACCGGGACCAGCACTGAAGCTTTCTTT.